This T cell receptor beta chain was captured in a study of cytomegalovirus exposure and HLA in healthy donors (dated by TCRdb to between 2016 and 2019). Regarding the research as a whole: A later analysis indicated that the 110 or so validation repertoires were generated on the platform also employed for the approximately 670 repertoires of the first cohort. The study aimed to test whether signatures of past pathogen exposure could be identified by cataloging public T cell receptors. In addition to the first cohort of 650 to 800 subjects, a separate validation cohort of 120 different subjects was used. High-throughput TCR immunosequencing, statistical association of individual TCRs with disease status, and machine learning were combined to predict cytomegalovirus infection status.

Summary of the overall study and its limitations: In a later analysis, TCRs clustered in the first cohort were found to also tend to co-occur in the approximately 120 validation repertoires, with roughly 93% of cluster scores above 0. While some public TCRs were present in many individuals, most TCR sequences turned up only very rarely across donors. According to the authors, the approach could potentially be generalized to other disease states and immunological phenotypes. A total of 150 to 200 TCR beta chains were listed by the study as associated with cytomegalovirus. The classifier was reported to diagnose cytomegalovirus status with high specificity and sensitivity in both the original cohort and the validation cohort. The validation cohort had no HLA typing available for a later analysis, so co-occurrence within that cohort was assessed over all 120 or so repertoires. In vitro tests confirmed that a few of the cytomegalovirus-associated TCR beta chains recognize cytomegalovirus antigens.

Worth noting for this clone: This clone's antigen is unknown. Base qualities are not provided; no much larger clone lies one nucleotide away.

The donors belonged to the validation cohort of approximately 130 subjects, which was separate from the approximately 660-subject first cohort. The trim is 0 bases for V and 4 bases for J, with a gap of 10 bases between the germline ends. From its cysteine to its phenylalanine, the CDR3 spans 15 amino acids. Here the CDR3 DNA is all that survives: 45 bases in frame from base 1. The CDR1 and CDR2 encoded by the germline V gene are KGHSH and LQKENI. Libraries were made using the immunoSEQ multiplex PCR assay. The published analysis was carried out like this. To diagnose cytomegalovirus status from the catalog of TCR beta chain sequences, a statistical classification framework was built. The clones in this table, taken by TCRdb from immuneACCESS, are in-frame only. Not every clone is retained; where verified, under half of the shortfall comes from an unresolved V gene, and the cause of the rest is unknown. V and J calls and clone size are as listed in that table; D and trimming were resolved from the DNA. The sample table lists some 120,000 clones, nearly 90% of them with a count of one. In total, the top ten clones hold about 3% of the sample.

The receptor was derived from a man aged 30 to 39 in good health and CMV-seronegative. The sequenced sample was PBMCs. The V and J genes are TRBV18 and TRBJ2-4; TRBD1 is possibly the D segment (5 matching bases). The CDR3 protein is CASSPPAGSKNIQYF. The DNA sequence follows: TGTGCCAGCTCACCACCGGCAGGGTCGAAAAACATTCAGTACTTC.